This T cell receptor (beta chain) was observed in a study of blood T cell repertoires in COVID-19. Participants, 18 to 89 years old, spanned 24 US areas. Either two negative PCRs, clearance, or symptom resolution qualified Cohort 3 donors as recovered. Data came from immunoSEQ multiplex PCR; TCRdb stores just in-frame clones and leaves some out. The profile shows about 200,000 clones, around 90% of them singletons. V was pared by 1 base and J by 2 bases, with 15 bases of the junction left unmatched. The CDR3 has 19 residues. The germline gives CDR1 LGHNT, CDR2 FRNRAP. The J gene is TRBJ2-5, the V gene TRBV12-5; 8 positions agree with TRBD2. This clonotype originated in a woman aged 25 to 45 who had recovered from COVID-19. Sequencing used PBMCs or T cells enriched from blood (not recorded which). The CDR3 spells CASGLERRGGIRKQETQYF. The CDR3 DNA reads as TGTGCTAGTGGTTTGGAACGCCGGGGGGGGATTCGAAAACAAGAGACCCAGTACTTC.